Below are 14 T cell receptor beta chains sequenced from a single sample in a study of human T cells and chemical hapten exposure. Time point of the sample: pre-sensitization, week 0. Stated treatment: therapeutic diphenylcyclopropenone sensitization with weekly scalp DPC. Each CDR3 protein gets one entry after TCRdb re-called the RACE reads with MiXCR. Of more than 80,000 distinct CDR3 sequences listed, approximately 10% were seen once; the top ten hold approximately 3.1%. The sequences come from whole blood, collected in connection with sensitization to the hapten diphenylcyclopropenone (DPC). The receptor source for this set is a woman aged 60 to 75 with alopecia areata. Some clones in this sample may be carry-over from other donors' samples.

There are many counts of this clonotype. The rearrangement joins TRBV5-1 to TRBJ1-2, with D maybe TRBD1 (5 bases). This CDR3 has 13 residues. V was clipped by 4 bases and J by 2 bases, with 9 bases between them. Germline V gene sequence: CDR1 SGHRS, CDR2 YFSETQ. As DNA, the CDR3 is TGCGCCAGCAGCGAAGACAGCAACTATGGCTACACCTTC. It translates to CASSEDSNYGYTF. Complete variable domain (other parts from reference TRBV5-1 and TRBJ1-2): KAGVTQTPRYLIKTRGQQVTLSCSPISGHRSVSWYQQTPGQGLQFLFEYFSETQRNKGNFPGRFSGRQFSNSRSEMNVSTLELGDSALYLCASSEDSNYGYTFGSGTRLTVV.

This clonotype was counted only a few times. The V gene is TRBV20-1, the J gene TRBJ2-7, with D unresolved. Looked up from germline, CDR1 is DFQATT and CDR2 is SNEGSKA (reference sequence). The CDR3 consists of 9 residues. The V and J ends lost 7 bases and 7 bases respectively, with 8 bases between them. The CDR3 coding sequence is TGCAGTGTAGGGCAGGAGCAGTACTTC. Its protein is CSVGQEQYF.

This clonotype was recorded at least ten times. The rearrangement joins TRBV18 to TRBJ1-1, with D tentatively TRBD1 (5 bases). V shed 3 bases and J shed 5 bases, with 19 bases lying between them. CDR1 is KGHSH, CDR2 LQKENI, per germline. The CDR3 runs to 16 residues. This CDR3 is CASSPPWGQDETEAFF. CDR3 DNA sequence: TGTGCCAGCTCACCCCCATGGGGCCAGGACGAAACTGAAGCTTTCTTT.

This clonotype has ten or more counts. CDR3 region: CASSPATGGREQYF. CDR3 DNA: TGTGCCAGCAGCCCCGCAACGGGGGGTCGCGAGCAGTACTTC. This chain connects TRBV7-6 to TRBJ2-7; TRBD2 agrees at 7 bases. CDR1 SGHVS and CDR2 FNYEAQ come from the germline V gene. J lost 6 bases, V lost 5 bases, and 10 bases had no gene match. The CDR3 covers 14 residues.

This clonotype appeared a few times. The V and J genes are TRBV10-1 and TRBJ1-1; tentatively, D is TRBD1 (5 bases). V was pared by 3 bases and J by 5 bases, with 10 bases between. Germline V gene lookup returns CDR1 WNHNN and CDR2 SYGVQD (reference sequence). The CDR3 contains 13 residues. CDR3 protein: CASSDREATEAFF. The CDR3 nucleotides read TGCGCCAGCAGTGACAGGGAAGCGACTGAAGCTTTCTTT.

This clonotype was picked up a small number of times. Here the CDR3 reads CASSLPGGNQPQHF. CDR3 in DNA: TGTGCCAGCAGCTTGCCAGGGGGAAATCAGCCCCAGCATTTT. The V and J genes are TRBV5-4 and TRBJ1-5; 7 positions match TRBD1. This CDR3 comprises 14 residues. V lost 1 base and J lost 4; bases outside the gene matches: 2. Germline V gives CDR1 SGHNT, CDR2 YYREEE (reference sequence).

This clonotype was seen ten or more times. This chain uses TRBV18 with TRBJ1-2; D might be TRBD1 (6 bases). The V gene's germline CDR1 is KGHSH and CDR2 LQKENI. The CDR3 runs 15 residues. V gave up 3 bases and J gave up 3 bases, with 14 bases separating them. CDR3: CASSPGTNKYYGYTF. Here the CDR3 DNA reads TGTGCCAGCTCACCGGGGACAAATAAATACTATGGCTACACCTTC.

This clonotype was picked up a small number of times. This chain joins TRBV12-3 or TRBV12-4 and TRBJ2-2; 11 nucleotides agree with TRBD2. The CDR3 spans 18 residues. The ends lost 3 bases at V and 3 bases at J; junction bases unmatched: 9. The CDR3: CASSFLAGGQPDTGELFF. CDR3 nucleotides: TGTGCCAGCAGTTTCTTAGCGGGGGGGCAGCCGGACACCGGGGAGCTGTTTTTT.

The sample holds many counts of this clonotype. In nucleotides, the CDR3 is TGCGCCAGCAGCTTCTCCGGGACATCGAGCTACGAGCAGTACTTC. The encoded protein is CASSFSGTSSYEQYF. The V gene is TRBV5-1, the J gene TRBJ2-7; tentatively, D is TRBD1 (6 bases). V dropped 2 bases and J dropped 3 bases, with 15 bases sitting between them. The germline V gene encodes CDR1 SGHRS and CDR2 YFSETQ. The CDR3 extends over 15 amino acids.

This sequence joins TRBV19 and TRBJ2-6, with 8 bases matching TRBD2. The CDR3 contains 18 residues. Losses at the gene ends were 7 bases for V and 0 bases for J; bases not matched to a gene: 11. From germline, CDR1 is LNHDA and CDR2 SQIVND (reference sequence). This CDR3 reads CASTPLAGSSSGANVLTF. CDR3 in DNA: TGTGCCAGTACCCCGCTAGCGGGTTCTTCCTCTGGGGCCAACGTCCTGACTTTC. Supplemented by reference TRBV19 and TRBJ2-6, the full variable domain reads DGGITQSPKYLFRKEGQNVTLSCEQNLNHDAMYWYRQDPGQGLRLIYYSQIVNDFQKGDIAEGYSVSREKKESFPLTVTSAQKNPTAFYLCASTPLAGSSSGANVLTFGAGSRLTVL.

This sequence joins TRBV20-1 and TRBJ2-7, with a tentative D call TRBD1 (6 bases). Germline V gives CDR1 DFQATT, CDR2 SNEGSKA (reference sequence). CDR3 size: 13 residues. CDR3 in DNA: TGCAGCGCCTCCACAGGGAACTCCTACGAGCAGTACTTC. Its protein product is CSASTGNSYEQYF.

The J gene is TRBJ2-1, the V gene TRBV7-9; D is unclear. Germline-derived CDR1 and CDR2 are SEHNR and FQNEAQ (reference sequence). V gave up 3 bases and J gave up 7 bases, with 13 bases separating them. The CDR3 extends over 14 amino acids. The CDR3 protein is CASSFEPPTNEQFF. CDR3 nucleotide sequence: TGTGCCAGCAGCTTCGAACCCCCGACGAATGAGCAGTTCTTC.

This clonotype was detected many times. The rearrangement joins TRBV18 to TRBJ1-1; the D is unclear. The CDR3 contains 15 residues. The germline V gene has CDR1 KGHSH and CDR2 LQKENI. V was trimmed by 2 bases and J by 3 bases, leaving 13 bases between them. The CDR3 region is CASSPGSGPDTEAFF. Here the CDR3 DNA reads TGTGCCAGCTCACCAGGGAGTGGTCCCGACACTGAAGCTTTCTTT.

This clonotype was observed a few times. The chain uses TRBV7-9 and TRBJ2-5; weak D call: TRBD2 (5 bases). Germline values: CDR1 SEHNR, CDR2 FQNEAQ (reference sequence). Between the trimmed V and J ends, which lost 3 bases and 3 bases, there was a span of 5 bases. CDR3 length: 12 residues. The CDR3 sequence is CASSLREETQYF. CDR3 coding DNA: TGTGCCAGCAGCTTGAGGGAAGAGACCCAGTACTTC.